This TCR beta chain comes out of a study of OX40 agonist ivuxolimab in advanced cancers. Study-level background: Of mixed ages from about 23 to 79 and averaging about 60 years, the group was roughly 85% male. Prior anti-PD-1, anti-PD-L1 or anti-CTLA-4 therapy was allowed; over 30% had some.

Turning to this clone: Its target is not known.

Samples were taken at baseline and on day 1 of cycles 4 and 7. Study findings and constraints: At 0.1 to 3.0 mg/kg, clonal expansion of CD4+ and CD8+ blood T cells had occurred by week 6.

CDR1 is SGHNT and CDR2 is YENEEA in the germline V gene. The CDR3 totals 14 residues. Method: immunoSEQ multiplex PCR; TCRdb's copy keeps in-frame clones and lacks some. In the table there are around 78,000 clones, around 85% of which are singletons. This TCR was recovered from an adult with an advanced solid tumor such as melanoma, head and neck, liver or kidney cancer. The genes are TRBV11-3 and TRBJ2-5; the D gene is possibly TRBD2 (6 bases). The J call could be wrong; TRBJ2-7 is a better fit for the DNA end. Sample: CD4+ or CD8+ T cells sorted from blood, taken in a trial of the OX40 agonist ivuxolimab. CDR3 nucleotide sequence: TGTGCCAGCAGCTCGCGGGACGGCGACTACGAGCAGTACTTC. Residues: CASSSRDGDYEQYF.